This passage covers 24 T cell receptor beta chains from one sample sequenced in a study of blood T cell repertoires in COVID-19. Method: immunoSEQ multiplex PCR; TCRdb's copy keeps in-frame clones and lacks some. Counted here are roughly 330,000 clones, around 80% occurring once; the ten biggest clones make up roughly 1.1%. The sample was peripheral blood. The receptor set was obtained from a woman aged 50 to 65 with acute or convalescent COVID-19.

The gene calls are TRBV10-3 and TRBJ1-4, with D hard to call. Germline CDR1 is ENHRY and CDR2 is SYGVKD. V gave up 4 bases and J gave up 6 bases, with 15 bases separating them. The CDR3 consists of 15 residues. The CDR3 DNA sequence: TGTGCCATCAGTGTCGGCCGGGGAGTGGATGAAAAACTGTTTTTT. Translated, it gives CAISVGRGVDEKLFF.

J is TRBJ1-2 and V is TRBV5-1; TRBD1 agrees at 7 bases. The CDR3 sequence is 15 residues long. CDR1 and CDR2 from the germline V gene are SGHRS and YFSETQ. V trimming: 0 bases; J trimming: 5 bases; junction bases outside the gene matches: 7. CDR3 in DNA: TGCGCCAGCAGCTTGGCCCGACAGGGAGAATATGGCTACACCTTC. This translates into CASSLARQGEYGYTF.

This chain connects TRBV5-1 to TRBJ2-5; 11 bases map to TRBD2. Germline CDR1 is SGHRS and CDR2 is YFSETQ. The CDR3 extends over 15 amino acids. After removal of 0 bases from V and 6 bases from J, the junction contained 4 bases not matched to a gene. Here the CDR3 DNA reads TGCGCCAGCAGCTTGGAAACTAGCGGGGGAAAGACCCAGTACTTC. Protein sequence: CASSLETSGGKTQYF.

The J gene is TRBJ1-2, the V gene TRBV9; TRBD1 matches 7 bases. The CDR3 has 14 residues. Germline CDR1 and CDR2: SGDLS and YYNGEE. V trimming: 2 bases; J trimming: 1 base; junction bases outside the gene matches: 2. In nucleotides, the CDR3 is TGTGCCAGCAGCGTTGACAGGGTTAACTATGGCTACACCTTC. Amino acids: CASSVDRVNYGYTF. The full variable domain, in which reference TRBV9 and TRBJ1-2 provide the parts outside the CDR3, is DSGVTQTPKHLITATGQRVTLRCSPRSGDLSVYWYQQSLDQGLQFLIQYYNGEERAKGNILERFSAQQFPDLHSELNLSSLELGDSALYFCASSVDRVNYGYTFGSGTRLTVV.

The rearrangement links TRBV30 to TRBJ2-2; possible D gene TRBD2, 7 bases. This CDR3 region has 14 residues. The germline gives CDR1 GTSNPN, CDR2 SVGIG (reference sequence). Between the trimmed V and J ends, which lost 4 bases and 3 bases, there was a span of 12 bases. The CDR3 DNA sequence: TGTGCCTGGACGAGGGGGAGGGACACCGGGGAGCTGTTTTTT. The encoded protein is CAWTRGRDTGELFF.

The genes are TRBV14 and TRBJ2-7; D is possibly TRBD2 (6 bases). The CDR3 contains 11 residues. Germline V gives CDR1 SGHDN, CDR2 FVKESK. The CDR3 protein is CASSQDDSGRV. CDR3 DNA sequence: TGTGCCAGCAGCCAAGACGATAGCGGTAGGGTC.

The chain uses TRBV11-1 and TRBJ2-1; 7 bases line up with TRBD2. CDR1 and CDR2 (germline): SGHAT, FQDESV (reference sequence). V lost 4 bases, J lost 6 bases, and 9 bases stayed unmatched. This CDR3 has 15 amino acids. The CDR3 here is CASSSNRGRSNEQFF. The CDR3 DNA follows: TGTGCCAGCAGCTCCAATCGCGGGAGATCCAATGAGCAGTTCTTC. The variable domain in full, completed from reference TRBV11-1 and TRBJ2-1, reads EAEVAQSPRYKITEKSQAVAFWCDPISGHATLYWYRQILGQGPELLVQFQDESVVDDSQLPKDRFSAERLKGVDSTLKIQPAELGDSAMYLCASSSNRGRSNEQFFGPGTRLTVL.

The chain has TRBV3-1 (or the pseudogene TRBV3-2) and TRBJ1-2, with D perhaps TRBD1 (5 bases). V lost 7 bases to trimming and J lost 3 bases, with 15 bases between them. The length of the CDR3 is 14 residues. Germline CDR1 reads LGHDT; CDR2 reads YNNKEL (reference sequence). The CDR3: CASTLGQVDYGYTF. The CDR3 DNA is TGTGCCAGCACCCTGGGGCAGGTGGACTATGGCTACACCTTC.

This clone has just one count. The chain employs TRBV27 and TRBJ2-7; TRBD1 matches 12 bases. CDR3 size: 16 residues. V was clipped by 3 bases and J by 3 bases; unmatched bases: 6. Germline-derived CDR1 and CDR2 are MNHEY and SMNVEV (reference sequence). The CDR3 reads CASSFPGTGGVYEQYF. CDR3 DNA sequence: TGTGCCAGCAGTTTCCCAGGGACAGGGGGCGTCTACGAGCAGTACTTC.

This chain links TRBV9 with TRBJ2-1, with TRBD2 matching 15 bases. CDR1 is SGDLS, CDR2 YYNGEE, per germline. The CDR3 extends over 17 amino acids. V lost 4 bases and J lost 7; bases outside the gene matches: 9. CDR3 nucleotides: TGTGCCAGCAGCCGAGGACTAGCGGGAGGGCCGCGAAATGAGCAGTTCTTC. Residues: CASSRGLAGGPRNEQFF.

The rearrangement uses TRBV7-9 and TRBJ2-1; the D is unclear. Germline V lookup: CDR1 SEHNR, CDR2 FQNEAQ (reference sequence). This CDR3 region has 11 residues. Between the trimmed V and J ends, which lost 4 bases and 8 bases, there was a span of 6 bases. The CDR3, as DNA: TGTGCCAGCAGCTGGGCATATGAGCAGTTCTTC. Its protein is CASSWAYEQFF.

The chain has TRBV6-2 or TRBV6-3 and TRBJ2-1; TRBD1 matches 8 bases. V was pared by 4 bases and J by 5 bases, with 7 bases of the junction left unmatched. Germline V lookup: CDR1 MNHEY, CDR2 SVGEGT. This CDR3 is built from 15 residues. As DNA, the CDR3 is TGTGCCAGCAGTTCCCCCAGGGGACAGGACAATGAGCAGTTCTTC. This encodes CASSSPRGQDNEQFF.

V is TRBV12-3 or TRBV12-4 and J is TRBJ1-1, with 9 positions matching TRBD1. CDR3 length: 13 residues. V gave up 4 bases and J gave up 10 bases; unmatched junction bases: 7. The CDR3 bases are TGTGCCAGCAGTTCGGACAGGGGCAGGGGAGCTTTCTTT. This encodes CASSSDRGRGAFF.

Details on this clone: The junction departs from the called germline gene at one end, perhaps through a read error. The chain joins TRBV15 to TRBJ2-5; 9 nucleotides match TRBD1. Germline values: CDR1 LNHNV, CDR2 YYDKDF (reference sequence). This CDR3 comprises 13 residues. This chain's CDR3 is CATSNRGREAQYF. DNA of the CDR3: TGTGCCACCAGCAACAGGGGGCGAGAGGCCCAGTACTTC.

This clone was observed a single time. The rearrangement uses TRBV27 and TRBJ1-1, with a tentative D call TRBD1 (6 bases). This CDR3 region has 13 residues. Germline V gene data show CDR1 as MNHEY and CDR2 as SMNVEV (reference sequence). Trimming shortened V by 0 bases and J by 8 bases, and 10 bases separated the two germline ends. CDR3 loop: CASSLSGAWEAFF. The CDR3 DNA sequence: TGTGCCAGCAGTTTATCGGGGGCCTGGGAAGCTTTCTTT.

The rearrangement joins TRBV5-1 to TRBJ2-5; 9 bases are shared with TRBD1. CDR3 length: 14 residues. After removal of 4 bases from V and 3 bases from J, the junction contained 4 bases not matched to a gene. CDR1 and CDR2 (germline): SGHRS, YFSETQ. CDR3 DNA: TGCGCCAGCAGCCAACGGACAGGGGAAGAGACCCAGTACTTC. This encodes CASSQRTGEETQYF.

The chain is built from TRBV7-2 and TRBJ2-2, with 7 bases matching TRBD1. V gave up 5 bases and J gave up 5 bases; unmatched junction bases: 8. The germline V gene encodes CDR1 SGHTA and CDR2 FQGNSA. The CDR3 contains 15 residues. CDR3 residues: CASSEQGKETGELFF. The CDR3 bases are TGTGCCAGCAGCGAACAGGGGAAGGAAACCGGGGAGCTGTTTTTT.

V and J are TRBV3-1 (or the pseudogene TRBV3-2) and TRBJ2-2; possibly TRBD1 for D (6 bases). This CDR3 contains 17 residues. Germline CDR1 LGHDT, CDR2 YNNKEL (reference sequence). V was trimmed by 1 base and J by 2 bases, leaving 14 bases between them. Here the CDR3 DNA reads TGTGCCAGCAGCCAAGGAGGGACAACCTTCAACACCGGGGAGCTGTTTTTT. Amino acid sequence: CASSQGGTTFNTGELFF.

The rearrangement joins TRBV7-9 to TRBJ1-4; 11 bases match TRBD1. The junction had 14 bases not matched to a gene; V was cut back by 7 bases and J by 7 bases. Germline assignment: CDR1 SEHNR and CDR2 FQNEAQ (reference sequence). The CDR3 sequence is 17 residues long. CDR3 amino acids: CASTTRDRGSLGEKLFF. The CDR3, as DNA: TGTGCCAGCACTACCCGGGACAGGGGGTCGCTTGGTGAAAAACTGTTTTTT.

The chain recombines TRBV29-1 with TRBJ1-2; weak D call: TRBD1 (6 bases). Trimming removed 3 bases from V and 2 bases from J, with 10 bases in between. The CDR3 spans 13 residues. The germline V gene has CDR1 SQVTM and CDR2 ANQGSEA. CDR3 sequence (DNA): TGCAGCGTTGACGGGACATCAAACTATGGCTACACCTTC. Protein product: CSVDGTSNYGYTF.

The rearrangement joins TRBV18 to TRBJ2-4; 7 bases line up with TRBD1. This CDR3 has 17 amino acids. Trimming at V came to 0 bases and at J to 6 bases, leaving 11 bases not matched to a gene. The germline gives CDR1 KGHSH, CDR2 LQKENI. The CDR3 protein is CASSPPTGRNLGNIQYF. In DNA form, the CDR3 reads TGTGCCAGCTCACCACCGACAGGGAGAAATTTAGGAAACATTCAGTACTTC. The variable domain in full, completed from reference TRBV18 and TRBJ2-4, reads NAGVMQNPRHLVRRRGQEARLRCSPMKGHSHVYWYRQLPEEGLKFMVYLQKENIIDESGMPKERFSAEFPKEGPSILRIQQVVRGDSAAYFCASSPPTGRNLGNIQYFGAGTRLSVL.

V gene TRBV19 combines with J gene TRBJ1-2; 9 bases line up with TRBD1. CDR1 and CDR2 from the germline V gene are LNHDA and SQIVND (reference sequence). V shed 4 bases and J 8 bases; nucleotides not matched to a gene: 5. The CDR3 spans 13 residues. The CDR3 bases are TGTGCCAGTAGTACACAGGGGGCCGGGGGCTACACCTTC. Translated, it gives CASSTQGAGGYTF.

The CDR3 region has the DNA TGTGCCACTCGAGGAGAATCGATCGACATTCAGTACTTC. Amino acid sequence: CATRGESIDIQYF. The chain couples TRBV6-5 to TRBJ2-4; D uncertain. The CDR3 runs 13 residues. Trimming took 10 bases from V and 8 from J, leaving 18 bases between them. From germline, CDR1 is MNHEY and CDR2 SVGAGI.

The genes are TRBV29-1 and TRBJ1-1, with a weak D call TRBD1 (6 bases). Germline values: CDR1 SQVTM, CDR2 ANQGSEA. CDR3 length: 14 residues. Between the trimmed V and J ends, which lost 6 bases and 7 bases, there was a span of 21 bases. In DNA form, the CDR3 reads TGCAGCGTATTTAGGGGCTATGGGGGCGTTGAAGCTTTCTTT. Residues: CSVFRGYGGVEAFF. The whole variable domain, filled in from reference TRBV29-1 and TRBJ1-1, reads SAVISQKPSRDICQRGTSLTIQCQVDSQVTMMFWYRQQPGQSLTLIATANQGSEATYESGFVIDKFPISRPNLTFSTLTVSNMSPEDSSIYLCSVFRGYGGVEAFFGQGTRLTVV.